This T cell receptor beta chain was identified during a study of CD8+ T cells in alopecia areata (dated by TCRdb to between 2017 and 2018). Regarding the study in general: The treated patients, all with moderate-to-severe alopecia areata, were enrolled in an open-label pilot trial of oral tofacitinib given at 5 to 10 mg twice daily. Patients stayed on tofacitinib for 6 to 18 months and then had 6 months of follow-up off drug so that delayed response and recurrence could be assessed. For the treated patients, the SALT score, which quantifies what percentage of scalp surface area is affected, served as the measure of disease severity. To study T cell clonal expansion in alopecia areata, the researchers applied high-throughput TCRbeta sequencing to both the C3H/HeJ mouse model and human patients. In humans, TCRbeta sequencing was performed on scalp tissue and on sorted CD4+ and CD8+ peripheral blood T cells from healthy controls and from patients with patchy or totalis/universalis alopecia areata. Biopsies were taken from tofacitinib-treated patients at baseline and again at 4 and 24 weeks into treatment, and several of those patients also had a later scalp biopsy. Clonality in the scalp was compared among normal scalp (n=4), patchy alopecia areata scalp (n=8), and alopecia totalis/universalis scalp (n=8). RNA came from the PAXgene miRNA kit for fixed scalp, the miRNeasy kit for PBMCs, and the RNeasy kit for mouse skin. TCRbeta CDR3 regions were amplified by immunoSEQ multiplex PCR using 35 Vbeta forward and 13 Jbeta reverse primers.

On the study overall, not on this receptor specifically: Shared TCR sequences between patients were less evident than in mice, which may be partly attributable to HLA diversity in the patient population. Because the treated cohort was small and included a single nonresponder, larger studies are needed to assess links between baseline CD8+ expansion and response. Many expanded lesional clones were found to persist in scalp and blood during tofacitinib treatment, and relapse after treatment cessation may be partly explained by this persistence. Lesional scalp, especially in alopecia totalis/universalis, showed higher clonality and more expanded CD8+ clones than normal scalp, suggesting antigenic drive. Unlike mouse skin, which is dominated by gammadelta T cells, normal human skin has resident alphabeta T cells that are also sequenced, and this complicates analysis of the scalp TCR repertoire. Scalp clonality and the number of expanded CD8+ clones among the top 100 scalp clones were significantly decreased by tofacitinib.

Note on this clone: Its recognized antigen is unknown. Nothing much larger sits one base from this clone, and base qualities are not available.

The sample's treatment or condition, from its label and the paper: oral pan-JAK inhibitor, 5-10 mg twice daily. Lesional scalp punch biopsies and peripheral blood were obtained from alopecia areata patients. After PBMCs were isolated by density centrifugation and stained for CD3, CD4 and CD8, a FACSAria was used to sort CD4+ and CD8+ T cells. To prepare the library, the immunoSEQ multiplex PCR assay was applied. To provide template for TCR sequencing, every sample had RNA extracted and reverse transcribed into cDNA. First-strand cDNA was synthesized using SuperScript III with a 2:1 mix of oligo-dT and random hexamers. A synthetic immune receptor repertoire was used to measure amplification bias, and any remaining bias was corrected computationally. The authors' pipeline ran thus. After raw reads were preprocessed to remove errors, the CDR3 was defined following IMGT conventions as running from the conserved cysteine to phenylalanine. To get clonality, Shannon entropy was normalized by log2 of the number of productive unique TCRs and the result was subtracted from 1. Whether scalp clones were CD4 or CD8 was inferred by matching scalp TCRbeta sequences against CD4 and CD8 repertoires sorted from blood. The source is immuneACCESS, and TCRdb retained only in-frame sequences with V and J called. Part of the clones is not carried over; for the studies checked, unresolved V genes explain less than half of this, and the remainder is unexplained. Clone size and the V and J calls come from that table; the DNA yielded D and trimming. The sample table records roughly 210,000 clones; roughly 40% of these occur just once. About 2.6% of the sample lies in the top ten.

V has 4 bases trimmed and J has 6 bases trimmed; junction bases matching no gene number 3. The CDR3 starts with the cysteine, ends with the phenylalanine, and has 13 residues. The kept DNA is CDR3 alone, 39 bases in frame from the first base. The germline V gene sets CDR1 to SGHRS and CDR2 to YFSETQ. The V and J segments used are TRBV5-1 and TRBJ2-3; TRBD2 aligns with 9 central bases. The sample here was CD4+ T cells sorted from blood, taken at approximately week 36, from a patient treated with tofacitinib. This TCR derives from a human donor with alopecia areata. The CDR3 protein is CASSAGLADTQYF. The nucleotides are TGCGCCAGCAGCGCCGGACTAGCGGATACGCAGTATTTT.